These 26 T cell receptor beta chains were all obtained from the same sample, sequenced in a study of blood T cell repertoires in COVID-19. Libraries were prepared by immunoSEQ multiplex PCR; TCRdb keeps only in-frame clonotypes and omits some of them. The sample shows under 200,000 clones, around 85% of them seen only once. The sequenced material came from peripheral blood. These receptors came from a woman aged 60-75 years with COVID-19, enrolled during active disease.

The V and J genes are TRBV6-2 or TRBV6-3 and TRBJ1-5; TRBD1 aligns across 7 bases. The CDR3 is 12 residues long. Trimming took 5 bases from V and 9 from J; bases not matched to a gene: 4. Per germline, CDR1 MNHEY and CDR2 SVGEGT. This CDR3 is CASSGTVGPQHF. CDR3 nucleotide sequence: TGTGCCAGCAGTGGGACAGTCGGGCCCCAGCATTTT.

The chain uses TRBV4-1 and TRBJ1-1, with a tentative D call TRBD1 (6 bases). The length of the CDR3 is 14 residues. Germline-derived CDR1 and CDR2 are MGHRA and YSYEKL. Between the trimmed V and J ends, which lost 4 bases and 5 bases, there was a span of 14 bases. The CDR3 DNA sequence: TGCGCCAGCAGCCTTCTCAGGGGAGGGACTGAAGCTTTCTTT. As protein: CASSLLRGGTEAFF.

The V call is TRBV19, the J call TRBJ1-5; the D gene is possibly TRBD1 (6 bases). In germline, CDR1 is LNHDA, CDR2 SQIVND (reference sequence). With 4 bases removed from V and 1 base from J, the gap between germline ends came to 14 bases. This CDR3 is built from 16 residues. CDR3 sequence (DNA): TGTGCCAGTAGTAATCAGCGGGGGCGAAGCAATCAGCCCCAGCATTTT. It is translated as CASSNQRGRSNQPQHF. The full variable domain, with the rest looked up from reference TRBV19 and TRBJ1-5, is DGGITQSPKYLFRKEGQNVTLSCEQNLNHDAMYWYRQDPGQGLRLIYYSQIVNDFQKGDIAEGYSVSREKKESFPLTVTSAQKNPTAFYLCASSNQRGRSNQPQHFGDGTRLSIL.

This rearrangement joins TRBV10-3 to TRBJ2-1; unclear D gene. V lost 8 bases and J lost 6, with 5 bases in between. CDR3 length equals 10 residues. Germline CDR1 reads ENHRY; CDR2 reads SYGVKD. CDR3 residues: CAIGVNEQFF. The CDR3 DNA sequence: TGTGCCATCGGAGTCAATGAGCAGTTCTTC.

V and J are TRBV27 and TRBJ2-6, with TRBD1 matching 9 bases. Germline-derived CDR1 and CDR2 are MNHEY and SMNVEV (reference sequence). The V and J ends lost 5 bases and 4 bases, in that order; junction bases with no gene match: 9. This CDR3 spans 17 amino acids. CDR3 sequence (DNA): TGTGCCAGCAGTATACAGGGGGCGCTAGACGGGGCCAACGTCCTGACTTTC. This codes for CASSIQGALDGANVLTF.

This rearrangement joins TRBV4-3 to TRBJ2-1; a weak D match, TRBD2 (5 bases). Germline CDR1 and CDR2: LGHNA and YSLEER. CDR3 length: 16 residues. V lost 0 bases and J 0 bases, leaving 9 bases between the germline ends. CDR3 sequence (DNA): TGCGCCAGCAGCCAAGAGGGGAGTTTCTCCTACAATGAGCAGTTCTTC. Translating it yields CASSQEGSFSYNEQFF.

The chain employs TRBV25-1 and TRBJ2-5; 8 bases are shared with TRBD1. Germline assignment: CDR1 MGHDK and CDR2 SYGVNS. V shed 4 bases and J 2 bases; nucleotides not matched to a gene: 6. The CDR3 contains 15 residues. This CDR3 is CASSGGQGLQETQYF. In DNA form, the CDR3 reads TGTGCCAGCAGTGGAGGACAGGGCCTACAAGAGACCCAGTACTTC. Using reference TRBV25-1 and TRBJ2-5 for the parts outside the CDR3, the full variable domain is EADIYQTPRYLVIGTGKKITLECSQTMGHDKMYWYQQDPGMELHLIHYSYGVNSTEKGDLSSESTVSRIRTEHFPLTLESARPSHTSQYLCASSGGQGLQETQYFGPGTRLLVL.

The V gene is TRBV25-1, the J gene TRBJ1-2, with D hard to call. Between the trimmed V and J ends, which lost 6 bases and 1 base, there was a span of 9 bases. This CDR3 has 13 residues. Germline V gives CDR1 MGHDK, CDR2 SYGVNS. The CDR3 DNA follows: TGTGCCAGCAGGGGAGCCATTAACTATGGCTACACCTTC. It codes for CASRGAINYGYTF.

The CDR3 coding sequence is TGTGCCAGCAGTTACCCACTTGGTGGCTACACCTTC. This codes for CASSYPLGGYTF. The V and J genes are TRBV6-5 and TRBJ1-2; D is undetermined. The CDR3 has 12 amino acids. The germline gives CDR1 MNHEY, CDR2 SVGAGI. Trimming removed 2 bases from V and 7 bases from J, with 8 bases in between.

The table lists this clone with a count of one. V is TRBV19 and J is TRBJ2-7; 11 positions match TRBD1. Losses at the gene ends were 6 bases for V and 2 bases for J; bases not matched to a gene: 0. Germline lookup yields CDR1 LNHDA and CDR2 SQIVND (reference sequence). The CDR3 contains 13 residues. The CDR3 spells CASRGQGAYEQYF. The CDR3, as DNA: TGTGCCAGTAGGGGACAGGGGGCCTACGAGCAGTACTTC.

The DNA of the CDR3 is TGTGCCATCAGTGTTACAGGGGAACAGCCCCAGCATTTT. Amino acids: CAISVTGEQPQHF. The chain couples TRBV10-3 to TRBJ1-5; 7 bases line up with TRBD1. The CDR3 runs 13 residues. With 4 bases clipped from V and 7 bases from J, the junction kept 4 bases outside the gene matches. Germline loops: CDR1 ENHRY, CDR2 SYGVKD.

This rearrangement joins TRBV18 to TRBJ2-3, with 10 bases fitting TRBD2. The trim removed 1 base at V and 1 base at J, leaving 2 bases unmatched. This CDR3 spans 16 amino acids. Per germline, CDR1 KGHSH and CDR2 LQKENI. The CDR3 DNA reads as TGTGCCAGCTCACCACTTCTAGCGGGGGGCACAGATACGCAGTATTTT. Translating gives CASSPLLAGGTDTQYF.

The V and J genes are TRBV5-4 and TRBJ1-1; D is perhaps TRBD1 (5 bases). Trimming left V 4 bases short and J 0 bases short, with 13 bases between. The CDR3 is 15 amino acids. Germline V lookup: CDR1 SGHNT, CDR2 YYREEE (reference sequence). CDR3 sequence reads: CASSTPQDMNTEAFF. The CDR3 DNA reads as TGTGCCAGCAGCACGCCACAGGACATGAACACTGAAGCTTTCTTT.

The V and J genes are TRBV20-1 and TRBJ2-5; D unresolved. The length of the CDR3 is 11 residues. Trimming cost V 5 bases and J 5 bases, with 9 bases left between them. Germline loops: CDR1 DFQATT, CDR2 SNEGSKA (reference sequence). DNA for the CDR3: TGCAGTGCTGCACCCAGGGAGACCCAGTACTTC. Translating gives CSAAPRETQYF.

The V gene is TRBV7-9, the J gene TRBJ2-1, with 7 bases fitting TRBD2. The CDR3 has 16 amino acids. The V segment lost 7 bases and the J segment 7 bases; nucleotides outside the gene matches: 16. Germline CDR1 reads SEHNR; CDR2 reads FQNEAQ (reference sequence). CDR3 sequence: CASINLGLVTSNEQFF. CDR3 nucleotide sequence: TGTGCCAGCATCAACCTAGGACTAGTAACCTCAAATGAGCAGTTCTTC.

The chain uses TRBV7-9 and TRBJ2-2; TRBD2 is a possible D gene (7 bases). CDR3 length equals 16 residues. In germline, CDR1 is SEHNR, CDR2 FQNEAQ (reference sequence). Deletions cut 1 base from V and 4 bases from J, with 13 bases between. This CDR3 reads CASSLVAGAPTGELFF. For the CDR3, the DNA is TGTGCCAGCAGCTTAGTGGCGGGGGCTCCCACCGGGGAGCTGTTTTTT.

The chain combines TRBV30 with TRBJ1-6; D not certain. Germline V gene data show CDR1 as GTSNPN and CDR2 as SVGIG (reference sequence). This CDR3 has 13 residues. V shed 5 bases and J shed 8 bases, with 13 bases lying between them. In DNA, the CDR3 is TGTGCCTGGGGCTCATCGGTGGATTCACCCCTCCACTTT. It codes for CAWGSSVDSPLHF.

The genes are TRBV5-4 and TRBJ2-5; 8 bases align to TRBD2. In germline, CDR1 is SGHNT, CDR2 YYREEE (reference sequence). V lost 1 base, J lost 1 base, and 6 bases stayed unmatched. CDR3 size: 16 residues. The CDR3 coding sequence is TGTGCCAGCAGCTTGAATAAGGCGGGAGGCCAAGAGACCCAGTACTTC. This gives the protein CASSLNKAGGQETQYF.

Ten or more counts support this clone. The chain recombines TRBV5-6 with TRBJ1-4; 9 bases are shared with TRBD1. Germline lookup yields CDR1 SGHDT and CDR2 YYEEEE. The CDR3 consists of 14 residues. J gave up 3 bases and V 7 bases, and 4 bases lay outside the gene matches. This chain's CDR3 is CASDRGVANEKLFF. The CDR3 bases are TGTGCCAGCGACAGGGGGGTAGCTAATGAAAAACTGTTTTTT.

The chain carries TRBV5-5 and TRBJ1-2, with D unresolved. Germline CDR1 and CDR2: SGHKS and YYEKEE (reference sequence). V shed 0 bases and J shed 7 bases, with 10 bases lying between them. The CDR3 sequence is 13 residues long. CDR3 coding DNA: TGTGCCAGCAGCTTGGTGTCAGGTGCTGGCTACACCTTC. It codes for CASSLVSGAGYTF.

The V gene is TRBV27, the J gene TRBJ2-2, with D tentatively TRBD2 (7 bases). Trimming cost V 8 bases and J 1 base, with 14 bases left between them. The V gene's germline CDR1 is MNHEY and CDR2 SMNVEV (reference sequence). CDR3 length: 15 amino acids. In DNA, the CDR3 is TGTGCCAGCCTCGCGGGGGCGCGGAACACCGGGGAGCTGTTTTTT. It specifies CASLAGARNTGELFF.

V and J are TRBV4-3 and TRBJ2-2; a weak D match, TRBD2 (6 bases). The CDR3 is 16 amino acids. V lost 0 bases and J 7 bases, leaving 15 bases between the germline ends. CDR1 is LGHNA and CDR2 is YSLEER in the germline V gene. For the CDR3, the DNA is TGCGCCAGCAGCCAAGATAATGGAGGGTTCATCGGGGAGCTGTTTTTT. This encodes CASSQDNGGFIGELFF.

The chain joins TRBV29-1 to TRBJ2-1, with a tentative D call TRBD2 (5 bases). The CDR3 sequence is 13 residues long. Germline V gene sequence: CDR1 SQVTM, CDR2 ANQGSEA. The V end lost 6 bases, the J end lost 5 bases, and 14 bases lay between the germline ends. The chain's CDR3 is CSVPGIGDNEQFF. The CDR3 DNA sequence: TGCAGCGTCCCGGGGATCGGGGACAATGAGCAGTTCTTC.

The gene calls are TRBV6-5 and TRBJ2-3, with TRBD2 matching 8 bases. This CDR3 region has 14 residues. Germline CDR1 and CDR2: MNHEY and SVGAGI. With V trimmed by 5 bases and J by 0 bases, 1 base remained unmatched. CDR3 DNA: TGTGCCAGCAGTATAGCGGGGAGCACAGATACGCAGTATTTT. As protein: CASSIAGSTDTQYF.

Only one count was recorded for this clone. The V and J genes are TRBV30 and TRBJ1-1; D remains unclear. The CDR3 has 16 amino acids. Germline values: CDR1 GTSNPN, CDR2 SVGIG (reference sequence). V gave up 0 bases and J gave up 4 bases, with 18 bases separating them. CDR3 nucleotide sequence: TGTGCCTGGAGTGTACTCCCAGCCGGGGTGAGCACTGAAGCTTTCTTT. Translation gives CAWSVLPAGVSTEAFF.

The chain recombines TRBV5-4 with TRBJ2-5; weak D call: TRBD2 (5 bases). The ends were cut back, 0 bases at V and 5 bases at J, with 14 bases in the middle. Germline assignment: CDR1 SGHNT and CDR2 YYREEE (reference sequence). The CDR3 spans 15 residues. In DNA form, the CDR3 reads TGTGCCAGCAGCTTGGACGGACCGAGGAGGGAGACCCAGTACTTC. It specifies CASSLDGPRRETQYF. The full variable domain, its missing parts supplied by reference TRBV5-4 and TRBJ2-5, is ETGVTQSPTHLIKTRGQQVTLRCSSQSGHNTVSWYQQALGQGPQFIFQYYREEENGRGNFPPRFSGLQFPNYSSELNVNALELDDSALYLCASSLDGPRRETQYFGPGTRLLVL.